The following is a T cell receptor beta chain sequence with its context. This specimen belongs to a study of T cell changes during pregnancy in multiple sclerosis. The trim removed 3 bases at V and 5 bases at J, leaving 6 bases unmatched. This CDR3 contains 15 residues. Germline CDR1 reads GTSNPN; CDR2 reads SVGIG (reference sequence). The table came from immunoSEQ multiplex PCR; TCRdb's copy has only in-frame clones and leaves some out. The table includes tens of thousands of clones, 80% to 95% detected once. The sample consisted of CD4+ T cells from peripheral blood mononuclear cells, taken after pregnancy. The gene calls are TRBV30 and TRBJ2-5, with 13 bases that match TRBD2. The source is a female donor in good health, enrolled as a control in a pregnancy study. The CDR3 bases are TGTGCCTGGAGCTCGGGACTAGCGGGAATGGAGACCCAGTACTTC. This codes for CAWSSGLAGMETQYF. Filled out from reference TRBV30 and TRBJ2-5, the complete variable domain reads SQTIHQWPATLVQPVGSPLSLECTVEGTSNPNLYWYRQAAGRGLQLLFYSVGIGQISSEVPQNLSASRPQDRQFILSSKKLLLSDSGFYLCAWSSGLAGMETQYFGPGTRLLVL.